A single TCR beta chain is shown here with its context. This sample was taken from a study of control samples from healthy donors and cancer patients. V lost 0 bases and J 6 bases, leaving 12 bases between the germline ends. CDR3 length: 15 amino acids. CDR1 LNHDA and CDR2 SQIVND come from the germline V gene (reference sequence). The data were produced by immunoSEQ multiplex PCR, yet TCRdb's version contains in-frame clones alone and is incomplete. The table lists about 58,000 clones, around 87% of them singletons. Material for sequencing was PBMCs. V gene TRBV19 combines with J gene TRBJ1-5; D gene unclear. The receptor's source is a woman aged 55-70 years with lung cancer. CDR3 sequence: CASSIDWARSQPQHF. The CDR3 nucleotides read TGTGCCAGTAGTATAGATTGGGCAAGGAGTCAGCCCCAGCATTTT.